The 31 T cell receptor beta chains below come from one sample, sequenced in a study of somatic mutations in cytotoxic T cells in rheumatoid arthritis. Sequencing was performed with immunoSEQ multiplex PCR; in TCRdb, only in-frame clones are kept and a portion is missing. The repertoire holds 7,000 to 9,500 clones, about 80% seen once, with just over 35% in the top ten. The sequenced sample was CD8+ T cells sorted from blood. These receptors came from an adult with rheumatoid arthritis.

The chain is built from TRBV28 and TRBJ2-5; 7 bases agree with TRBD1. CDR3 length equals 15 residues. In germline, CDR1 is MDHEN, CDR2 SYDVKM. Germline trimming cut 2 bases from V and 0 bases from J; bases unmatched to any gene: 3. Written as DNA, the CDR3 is TGTGCCAGCAGTTTAACGGACAGGTACCAAGAGACCCAGTACTTC. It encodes CASSLTDRYQETQYF.

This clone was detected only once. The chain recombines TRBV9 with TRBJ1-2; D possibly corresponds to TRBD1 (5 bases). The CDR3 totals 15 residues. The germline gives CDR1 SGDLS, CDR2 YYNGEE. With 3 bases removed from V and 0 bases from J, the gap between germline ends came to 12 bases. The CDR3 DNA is TGTGCCAGCAGCGGGGGGGATGGCGCTAACTATGGCTACACCTTC. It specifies CASSGGDGANYGYTF.

Here the CDR3 reads CASSQVLGSTDTQYF. The CDR3 nucleotides are TGCGCCAGCAGCCAAGTGTTAGGAAGCACAGATACGCAGTATTTT. The chain links TRBV4-3 to TRBJ2-3; unclear D gene. Germline CDR1 and CDR2: LGHNA and YSLEER. This CDR3 comprises 15 residues. V lost 1 base, J lost 0 bases, and 8 bases lay in between.

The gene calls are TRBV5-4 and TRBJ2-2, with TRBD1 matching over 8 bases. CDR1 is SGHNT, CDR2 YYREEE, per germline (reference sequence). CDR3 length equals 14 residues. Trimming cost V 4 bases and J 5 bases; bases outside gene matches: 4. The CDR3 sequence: CASSMTGETGELFF. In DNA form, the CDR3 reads TGTGCCAGCAGCATGACAGGGGAAACCGGGGAGCTGTTTTTT.

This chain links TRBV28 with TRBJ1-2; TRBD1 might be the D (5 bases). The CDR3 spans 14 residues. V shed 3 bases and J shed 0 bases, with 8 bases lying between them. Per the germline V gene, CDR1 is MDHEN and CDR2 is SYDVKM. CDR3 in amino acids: CASSFRGANYGYTF. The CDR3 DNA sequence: TGTGCCAGCAGTTTCCGGGGGGCTAACTATGGCTACACCTTC.

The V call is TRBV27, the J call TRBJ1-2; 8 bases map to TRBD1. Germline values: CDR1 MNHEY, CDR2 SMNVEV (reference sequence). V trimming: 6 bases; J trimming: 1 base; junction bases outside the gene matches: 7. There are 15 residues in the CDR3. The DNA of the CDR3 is TGTGCCAGCAGCATTACAGGGGGTCTTAACTATGGCTACACCTTC. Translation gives CASSITGGLNYGYTF.

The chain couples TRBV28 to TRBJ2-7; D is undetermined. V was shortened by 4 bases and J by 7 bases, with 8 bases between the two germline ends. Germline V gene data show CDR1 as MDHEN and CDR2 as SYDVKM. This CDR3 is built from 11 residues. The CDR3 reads CASSSDWEQYF. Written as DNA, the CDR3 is TGTGCCAGCAGTTCCGATTGGGAGCAGTACTTC.

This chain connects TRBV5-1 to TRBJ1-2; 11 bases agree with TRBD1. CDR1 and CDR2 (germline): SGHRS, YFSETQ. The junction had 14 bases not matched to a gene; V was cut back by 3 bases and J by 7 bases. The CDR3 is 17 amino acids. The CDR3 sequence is CASSSHPRDRGLFGYTF. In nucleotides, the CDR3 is TGCGCCAGCAGCTCCCACCCTCGGGACAGGGGGTTGTTTGGCTACACCTTC.

The CDR3 sequence is CASSQAIGQGGNIQYF. The CDR3 DNA sequence: TGTGCCAGCAGCCAAGCTATCGGACAGGGTGGGAACATTCAGTACTTC. The chain couples TRBV5-4 to TRBJ2-4; 8 bases fit TRBD1. This CDR3 is 16 amino acids long. Per germline, CDR1 SGHNT and CDR2 YYREEE (reference sequence). V was pared by 4 bases and J by 7 bases, with 13 bases of the junction left unmatched. Full variable domain (outside the CDR3, taken from reference TRBV5-4 and TRBJ2-4): ETGVTQSPTHLIKTRGQQVTLRCSSQSGHNTVSWYQQALGQGPQFIFQYYREEENGRGNFPPRFSGLQFPNYSSELNVNALELDDSALYLCASSQAIGQGGNIQYFGAGTRLSVL.

The CDR3 here is CASSRTPAGNEQFF. The CDR3 bases are TGCGCCAGCAGCCGGACCCCCGCTGGGAATGAGCAGTTCTTC. This rearrangement joins TRBV5-1 to TRBJ2-1; D is ambiguous. The germline V gene has CDR1 SGHRS and CDR2 YFSETQ. Trimming removed 4 bases from V and 7 bases from J, with 15 bases in between. The CDR3 is 14 residues long. Variable domain in full (rest from reference TRBV5-1 and TRBJ2-1): KAGVTQTPRYLIKTRGQQVTLSCSPISGHRSVSWYQQTPGQGLQFLFEYFSETQRNKGNFPGRFSGRQFSNSRSEMNVSTLELGDSALYLCASSRTPAGNEQFFGPGTRLTVL.

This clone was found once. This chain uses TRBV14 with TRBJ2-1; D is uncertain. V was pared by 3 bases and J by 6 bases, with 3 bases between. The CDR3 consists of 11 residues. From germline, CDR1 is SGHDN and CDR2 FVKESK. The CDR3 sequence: CASSHTNEQFF. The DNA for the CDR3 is TGTGCCAGCAGCCACACCAATGAGCAGTTCTTC.

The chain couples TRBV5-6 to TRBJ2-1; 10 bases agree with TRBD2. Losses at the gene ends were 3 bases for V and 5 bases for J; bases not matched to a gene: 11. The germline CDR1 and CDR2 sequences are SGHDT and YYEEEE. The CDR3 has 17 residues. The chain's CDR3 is CASSSYSGGIPNNEQFF. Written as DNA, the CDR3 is TGTGCCAGCAGCTCATATAGCGGGGGGATCCCAAACAATGAGCAGTTCTTC.

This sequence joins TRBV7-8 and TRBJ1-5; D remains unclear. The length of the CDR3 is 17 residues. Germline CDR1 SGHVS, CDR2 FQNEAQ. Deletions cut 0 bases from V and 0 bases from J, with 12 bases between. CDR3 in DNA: TGTGCCAGCAGCTTAGCGGCAACAATCCCTAGCAATCAGCCCCAGCATTTT. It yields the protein CASSLAATIPSNQPQHF.

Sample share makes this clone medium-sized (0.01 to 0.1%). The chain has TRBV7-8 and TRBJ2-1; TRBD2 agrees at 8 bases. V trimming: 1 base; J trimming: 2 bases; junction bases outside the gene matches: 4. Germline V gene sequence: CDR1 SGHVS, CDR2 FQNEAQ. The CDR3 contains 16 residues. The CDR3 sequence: CASSLVGSGTYNEQFF. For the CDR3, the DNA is TGTGCCAGCAGCTTAGTCGGTAGCGGGACCTACAATGAGCAGTTCTTC.

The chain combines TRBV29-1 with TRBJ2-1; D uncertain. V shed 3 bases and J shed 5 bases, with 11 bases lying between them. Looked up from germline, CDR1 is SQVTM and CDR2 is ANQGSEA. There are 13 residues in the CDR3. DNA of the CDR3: TGCAGCGTTGATGGGCATAACAACAATGAGCAGTTCTTC. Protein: CSVDGHNNNEQFF.

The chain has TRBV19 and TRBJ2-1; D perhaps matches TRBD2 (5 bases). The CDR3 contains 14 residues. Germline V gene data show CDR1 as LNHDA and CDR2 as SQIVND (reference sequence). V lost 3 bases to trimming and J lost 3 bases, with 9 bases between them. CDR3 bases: TGTGCCAGTAGTATTGCTAGCAACTACAATGAGCAGTTCTTC. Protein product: CASSIASNYNEQFF.

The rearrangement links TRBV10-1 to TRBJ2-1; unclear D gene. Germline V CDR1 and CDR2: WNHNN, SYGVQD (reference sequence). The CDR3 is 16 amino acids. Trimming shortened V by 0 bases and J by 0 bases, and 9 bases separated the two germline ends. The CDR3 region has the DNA TGCGCCAGCAGTGAGTCGCAGGTAACCTCCTACAATGAGCAGTTCTTC. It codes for CASSESQVTSYNEQFF.

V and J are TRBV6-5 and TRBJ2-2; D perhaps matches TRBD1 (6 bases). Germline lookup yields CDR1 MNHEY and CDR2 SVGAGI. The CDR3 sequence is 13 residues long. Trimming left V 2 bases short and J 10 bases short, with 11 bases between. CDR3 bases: TGTGCCAGCAGTTACAACAGGGCGGAGGAGCTGTTTTTT. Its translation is CASSYNRAEELFF.

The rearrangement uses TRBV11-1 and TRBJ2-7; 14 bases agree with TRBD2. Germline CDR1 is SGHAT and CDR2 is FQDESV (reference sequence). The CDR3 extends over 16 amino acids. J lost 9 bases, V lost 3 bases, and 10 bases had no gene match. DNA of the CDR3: TGTGCCAGCAGCTTCGGGACTAGCGGGAGAGGGGAGGTGCAGTACTTC. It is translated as CASSFGTSGRGEVQYF.

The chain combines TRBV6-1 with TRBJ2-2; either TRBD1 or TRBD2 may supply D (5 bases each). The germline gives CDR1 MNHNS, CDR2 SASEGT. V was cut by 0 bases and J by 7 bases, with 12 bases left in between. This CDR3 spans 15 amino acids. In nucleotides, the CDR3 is TGTGCCAGCAGTGAAGCGCTGACAGCGGTCGGGGAGCTGTTTTTT. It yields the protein CASSEALTAVGELFF.

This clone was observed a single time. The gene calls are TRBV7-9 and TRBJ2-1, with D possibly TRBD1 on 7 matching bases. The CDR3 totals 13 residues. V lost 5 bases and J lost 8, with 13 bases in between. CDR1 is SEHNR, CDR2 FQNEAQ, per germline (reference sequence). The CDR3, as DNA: TGTGCCAGCAGCATCAGGGGGGAGGATGAGCAGTTCTTC. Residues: CASSIRGEDEQFF.

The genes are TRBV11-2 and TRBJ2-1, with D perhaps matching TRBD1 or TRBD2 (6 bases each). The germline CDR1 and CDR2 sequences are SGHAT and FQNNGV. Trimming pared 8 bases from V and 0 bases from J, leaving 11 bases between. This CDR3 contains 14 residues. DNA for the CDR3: TGTGCCAGCGAGGGGGAGGACTCCTACAATGAGCAGTTCTTC. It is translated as CASEGEDSYNEQFF. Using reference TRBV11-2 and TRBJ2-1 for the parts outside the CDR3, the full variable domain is EAGVAQSPRYKIIEKRQSVAFWCNPISGHATLYWYQQILGQGPKLLIQFQNNGVVDDSQLPKDRFSAERLKGVDSTLKIQPAKLEDSAVYLCASEGEDSYNEQFFGPGTRLTVL.

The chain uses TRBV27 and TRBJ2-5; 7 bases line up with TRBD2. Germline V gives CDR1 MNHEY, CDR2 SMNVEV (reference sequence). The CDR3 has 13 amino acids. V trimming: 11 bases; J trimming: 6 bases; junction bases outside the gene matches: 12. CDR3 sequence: CASAKTGGQTQYF. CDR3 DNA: TGTGCCTCCGCTAAGACGGGAGGTCAGACCCAGTACTTC.

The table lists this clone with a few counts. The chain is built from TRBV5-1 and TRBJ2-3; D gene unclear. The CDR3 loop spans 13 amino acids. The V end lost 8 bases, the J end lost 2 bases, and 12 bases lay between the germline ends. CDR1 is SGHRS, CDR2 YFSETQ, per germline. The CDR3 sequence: CASQPYDTDTQYF. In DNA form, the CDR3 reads TGCGCCAGTCAACCCTACGACACAGATACGCAGTATTTT. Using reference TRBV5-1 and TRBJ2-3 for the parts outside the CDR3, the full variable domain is KAGVTQTPRYLIKTRGQQVTLSCSPISGHRSVSWYQQTPGQGLQFLFEYFSETQRNKGNFPGRFSGRQFSNSRSEMNVSTLELGDSALYLCASQPYDTDTQYFGPGTRLTVL.

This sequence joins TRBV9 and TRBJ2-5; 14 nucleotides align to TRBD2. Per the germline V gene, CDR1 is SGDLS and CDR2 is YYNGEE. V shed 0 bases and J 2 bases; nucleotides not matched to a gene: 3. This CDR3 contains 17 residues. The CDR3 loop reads CASSVGLAGGSQETQYF. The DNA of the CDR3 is TGTGCCAGCAGCGTAGGACTAGCGGGGGGGTCACAAGAGACCCAGTACTTC.

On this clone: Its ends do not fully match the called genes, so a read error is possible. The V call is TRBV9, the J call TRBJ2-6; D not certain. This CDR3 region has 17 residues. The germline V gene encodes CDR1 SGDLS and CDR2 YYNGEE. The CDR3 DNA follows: TGTGCCAGCAGCGTAACCAGTCAGTTGTCTGCGGCCAACGTCCTGACTTTC. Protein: CASSVTSQLSAANVLTF.

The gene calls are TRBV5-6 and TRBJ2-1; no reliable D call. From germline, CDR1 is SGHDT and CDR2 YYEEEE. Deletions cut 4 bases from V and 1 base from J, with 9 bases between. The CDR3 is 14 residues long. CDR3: CASSLELSYNEQFF. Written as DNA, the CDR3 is TGTGCCAGCAGCCTAGAATTATCCTACAATGAGCAGTTCTTC.

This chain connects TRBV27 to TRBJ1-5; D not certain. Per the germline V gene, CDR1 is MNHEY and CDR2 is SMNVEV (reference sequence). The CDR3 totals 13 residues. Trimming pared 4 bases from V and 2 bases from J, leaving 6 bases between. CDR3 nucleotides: TGTGCCAGCAGTTACGGGGGCAATCAGCCCCAGCATTTT. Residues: CASSYGGNQPQHF.

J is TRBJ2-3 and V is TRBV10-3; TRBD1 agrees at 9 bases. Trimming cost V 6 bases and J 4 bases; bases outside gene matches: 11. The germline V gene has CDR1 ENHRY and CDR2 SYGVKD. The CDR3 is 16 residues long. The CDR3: CAISHRGTGLPDTQYF. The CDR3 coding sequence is TGTGCCATCAGCCACAGAGGGACAGGGTTACCAGATACGCAGTATTTT.

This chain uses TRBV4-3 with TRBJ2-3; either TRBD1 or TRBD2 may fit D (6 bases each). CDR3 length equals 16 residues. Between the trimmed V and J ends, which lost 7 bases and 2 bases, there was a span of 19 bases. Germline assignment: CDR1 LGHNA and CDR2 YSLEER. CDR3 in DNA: TGCGCCAGCACCCTGTGGTGGGGGGCGGACACAGATACGCAGTATTTT. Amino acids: CASTLWWGADTDTQYF.

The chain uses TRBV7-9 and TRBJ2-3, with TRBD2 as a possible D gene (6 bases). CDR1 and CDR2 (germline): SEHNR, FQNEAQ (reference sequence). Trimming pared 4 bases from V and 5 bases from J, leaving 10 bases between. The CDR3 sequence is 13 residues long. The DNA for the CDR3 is TGTGCCAGCAGCTCACGGCGGGAAGATACGCAGTATTTT. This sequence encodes CASSSRREDTQYF.